A single sample gave rise to the 26 T cell receptor beta chains below, sequenced in a study of T-cell memory formation after mild COVID-19. MiXCR, applied by TCRdb to the 5' RACE reads, yields one record per CDR3 protein. The data hold fewer than 450,000 distinct CDR3 sequences, with 20% to 25% observed a single time. The specimen was PBMCs or a T cell subset sorted from them (not recorded which). The receptors here all came from an adult woman who had mild COVID-19 (a few samples of this study predate the infection). Cell type and time point are not known.

This clonotype was found a few times. V is TRBV5-6 and J is TRBJ2-1; unclear D gene. CDR3 size: 13 residues. V lost 0 bases to trimming and J lost 9 bases, with 10 bases between them. Per germline, CDR1 SGHDT and CDR2 YYEEEE. The CDR3 is CASSLAGPSEQFF. CDR3 nucleotides: TGTGCCAGCAGCTTGGCCGGTCCTAGTGAGCAGTTCTTC.

This clonotype was seen a handful of times. This chain uses TRBV20-1 with TRBJ1-1; D ambiguous. The CDR3 is 16 amino acids. CDR1 and CDR2 (germline): DFQATT, SNEGSKA (reference sequence). Trimming removed 1 base at V and 3 bases at J, with 18 bases between. CDR3 region: CSARAWAGRTDTEAFF. CDR3 bases: TGCAGTGCTAGAGCTTGGGCGGGTCGTACCGACACTGAAGCTTTCTTT.

This clonotype was counted between two and nine times. V is TRBV19 and J is TRBJ2-7; 7 bases map to TRBD1. This CDR3 spans 14 amino acids. Germline assignment: CDR1 LNHDA and CDR2 SQIVND (reference sequence). The V gene end was trimmed by 11 bases and the J gene end by 2 bases; junction bases not matched to a gene: 12. In DNA, the CDR3 is TGTGCCGGTCGAGGGGCAGGGGGTACCTACGAGCAGTACTTC. Translating gives CAGRGAGGTYEQYF. The full variable domain, completed using reference TRBV19 and TRBJ2-7, is DGGITQSPKYLFRKEGQNVTLSCEQNLNHDAMYWYRQDPGQGLRLIYYSQIVNDFQKGDIAEGYSVSREKKESFPLTVTSAQKNPTAFYLCAGRGAGGTYEQYFGPGTRLTVT.

This clonotype was picked up a small number of times. CDR3 nucleotides: TGTGCCAGCAGTGCTGAGGGGACCCGCCCGAACACCGGGGAGCTGTTTTTT. Amino acids: CASSAEGTRPNTGELFF. The V and J genes are TRBV2 and TRBJ2-2; D tentatively fits TRBD1 or TRBD2 (5 bases each). Germline CDR1 SNHLY, CDR2 FYNNEI. CDR3 length: 17 residues. Trimming stripped 4 bases from V and 0 bases from J, with 15 bases between. The full variable domain, its missing parts supplied by reference TRBV2 and TRBJ2-2, is EPEVTQTPSHQVTQMGQEVILRCVPISNHLYFYWYRQILGQKVEFLVSFYNNEISEKSEIFDDQFSVERPDGSNFTLKIRSTKLEDSAMYFCASSAEGTRPNTGELFFGEGSRLTVL.

This clonotype was found a few times. V is TRBV13 and J is TRBJ1-5; D gene ambiguous. Trimming removed 4 bases at V and 4 bases at J, with 8 bases between. Germline loops: CDR1 PRHDT, CDR2 FYEKMQ (reference sequence). The CDR3 loop spans 13 amino acids. The CDR3 bases are TGTGCCAGCAGCTCCGGACCAAATCAGCCCCAGCATTTT. Translated, it gives CASSSGPNQPQHF. The complete variable domain, with remaining parts taken from reference TRBV13 and TRBJ1-5, reads AAGVIQSPRHLIKEKRETATLKCYPIPRHDTVYWYQQGPGQDPQFLISFYEKMQSDKGSIPDRFSAQQFSDYHSELNMSSLELGDSALYFCASSSGPNQPQHFGDGTRLSIL.

The rearrangement joins TRBV25-1 to TRBJ1-6, with no clear D. Germline loops: CDR1 MGHDK, CDR2 SYGVNS. The V end lost 2 bases, the J end lost 7 bases, and 12 bases lay between the germline ends. This CDR3 spans 15 amino acids. In nucleotides, the CDR3 is TGTGCCAGCAGTGAACAGGCCGCGGGGAATTCACCCCTCCACTTT. This gives the protein CASSEQAAGNSPLHF.

This chain uses TRBV4-3 with TRBJ2-1; 11 bases line up with TRBD2. V lost 1 base, J lost 5 bases, and 1 base stayed unmatched. This CDR3 comprises 15 residues. CDR1 is LGHNA and CDR2 is YSLEER in the germline V gene. The CDR3 loop reads CASSQVTSGNNEQFF. The CDR3 coding sequence is TGCGCCAGCAGCCAAGTGACTAGCGGGAACAATGAGCAGTTCTTC.

This clonotype was detected a few times. V usage is TRBV4-1 and J usage is TRBJ2-1; either TRBD1 or TRBD2 may fit D (6 bases each). The V end lost 0 bases, the J end lost 6 bases, and 15 bases lay between the germline ends. Germline CDR1 reads MGHRA; CDR2 reads YSYEKL. The CDR3 loop spans 16 amino acids. CDR3 residues: CASSQERRGALNEQFF. CDR3 DNA sequence: TGCGCCAGCAGCCAAGAGAGGAGGGGGGCCCTCAATGAGCAGTTCTTC.

This clonotype turned up a few times. The chain joins TRBV4-2 to TRBJ2-2; the D is unclear. Between the trimmed V and J ends, which lost 6 bases and 4 bases, there was a span of 15 bases. CDR1 is LGHNA and CDR2 is YNFKEQ in the germline V gene. This CDR3 comprises 15 residues. The CDR3: CASSQSSVGTGELFF. CDR3 coding DNA: TGTGCCAGCAGTCAATCTTCGGTCGGCACCGGGGAGCTGTTTTTT.

The V and J genes are TRBV5-6 and TRBJ2-4; 7 bases agree with TRBD2. V lost 1 base, J lost 14 bases, and 6 bases stayed unmatched. The CDR3 length is 12 residues. CDR1 is SGHDT, CDR2 YYEEEE, per germline. The CDR3 region is CASSLKAGREYF. As DNA, the CDR3 is TGTGCCAGCAGCTTGAAAGCAGGGAGGGAGTACTTC.

This clonotype was observed many times. The chain uses TRBV7-3 and TRBJ2-2, with 11 bases fitting TRBD2. The CDR3 spans 15 residues. Germline CDR1 reads SGHTA; CDR2 reads FQGTGA. The V gene end was trimmed by 2 bases and the J gene end by 7 bases; junction bases not matched to a gene: 3. The CDR3 is CASSLGTSGRGELFF. DNA for the CDR3: TGTGCCAGCAGCTTAGGGACTAGCGGACGCGGGGAGCTGTTTTTT.

The chain joins TRBV24-1 to TRBJ2-1; TRBD1 aligns across 8 bases. The CDR3 is 14 residues long. The J segment lost 6 bases and the V segment lost 8 bases, leaving 8 bases of the junction unmatched. CDR1 and CDR2 from the germline V gene are KGHDR and SFDVKD. The CDR3 DNA follows: TGTGCCACCACCGATGACAGGGGAGGCAATGAGCAGTTCTTC. As protein: CATTDDRGGNEQFF.

At least ten counts were recorded for this clonotype. The rearrangement links TRBV29-1 to TRBJ1-2; 7 bases align to TRBD1. The germline V gene encodes CDR1 SQVTM and CDR2 ANQGSEA. With 4 bases clipped from V and 5 bases from J, the junction kept 1 base outside the gene matches. The CDR3 totals 11 residues. The CDR3 DNA sequence: TGCAGCGTTGGACAGGGTTATGGCTACACCTTC. It codes for CSVGQGYGYTF.

The V and J genes are TRBV29-1 and TRBJ2-1; D uncertain. The CDR3 spans 10 residues. From germline, CDR1 is SQVTM and CDR2 ANQGSEA. The V gene lost 4 bases and the J gene lost 6 bases, with 4 bases spanning the gap. This CDR3 reads CSVGLNEQFF. The CDR3 nucleotides are TGCAGCGTTGGACTCAATGAGCAGTTCTTC.

This clonotype has just a few counts. The chain uses TRBV5-1 and TRBJ1-4; the match to TRBD1 covers 9 bases. Germline lookup yields CDR1 SGHRS and CDR2 YFSETQ. J gave up 4 bases and V 1 base, and 5 bases lay outside the gene matches. There are 16 residues in the CDR3. The CDR3 DNA follows: TGCGCCAGCAGCTTGACAGGGGGCTTGAGTAATGAAAAACTGTTTTTT. Protein: CASSLTGGLSNEKLFF.

This clonotype was seen a handful of times. The rearrangement links TRBV11-2 to TRBJ2-3; TRBD2 matches at 10 bases. Germline V CDR1 and CDR2: SGHAT, FQNNGV. The CDR3 extends over 16 amino acids. V gave up 5 bases and J gave up 2 bases; unmatched junction bases: 7. The CDR3 is CASSPQRGGVTDTQYF. The CDR3 coding sequence is TGTGCCAGCAGCCCACAGCGGGGGGGCGTCACAGATACGCAGTATTTT.

This clonotype has only a few counts. The rearrangement links TRBV30 to TRBJ2-3; the D is unclear. The CDR3 consists of 11 residues. V was shortened by 3 bases and J by 6 bases, with 7 bases between the two germline ends. Germline V lookup: CDR1 GTSNPN, CDR2 SVGIG (reference sequence). Here the CDR3 reads CAWSREDTQYF. CDR3 bases: TGTGCCTGGAGCCGTGAGGATACGCAGTATTTT.

The chain combines TRBV5-4 with TRBJ2-7, with TRBD1 identical over 11 bases. The junction had 8 bases not matched to a gene; V was cut back by 4 bases and J by 11 bases. Germline values: CDR1 SGHNT, CDR2 YYREEE (reference sequence). CDR3 length: 13 amino acids. The DNA for the CDR3 is TGTGCCAGCAGCCAAGATCCGGGACAGGGGGAGTACTTC. Its translation is CASSQDPGQGEYF.

The J gene is TRBJ2-3, the V gene TRBV12-5, with a tentative D call TRBD2 (5 bases). The ends were cut back, 7 bases at V and 4 bases at J, with 18 bases in the middle. Germline V CDR1 and CDR2: LGHNT, FRNRAP. The CDR3 totals 15 residues. CDR3 protein: CASALEDGWADTQYF. The CDR3, as DNA: TGTGCTAGTGCCCTGGAGGATGGGTGGGCAGATACGCAGTATTTT. The variable domain in full, with the rest retrieved from reference TRBV12-5 and TRBJ2-3, is DARVTQTPRHKVTEMGQEVTMRCQPILGHNTVFWYRQTMMQGLELLAYFRNRAPLDDSGMPKDRFSAEMPDATLATLKIQPSEPRDSAVYFCASALEDGWADTQYFGPGTRLTVL.

This clonotype was seen more than once but under ten times. The chain couples TRBV12-3 or TRBV12-4 to TRBJ2-1; TRBD2 aligns across 11 bases. CDR3 length: 17 residues. The J segment lost 5 bases and the V segment lost 3 bases, leaving 9 bases of the junction unmatched. The CDR3 here is CASSLDPGTSGNNEQFF. The CDR3 nucleotides are TGTGCCAGCAGTTTGGATCCCGGGACTAGCGGTAACAATGAGCAGTTCTTC.

V is TRBV15 and J is TRBJ2-3; 7 bases fit TRBD1. CDR3 length: 16 amino acids. V was clipped by 2 bases and J by 8 bases; unmatched bases: 13. Germline V CDR1 and CDR2: LNHNV, YYDKDF (reference sequence). CDR3 residues: CATSRPTGVGKGTQYF. The CDR3 DNA follows: TGTGCCACCAGCAGACCTACAGGGGTAGGCAAGGGTACGCAGTATTTT.

The chain combines TRBV6-6 with TRBJ1-2; 10 bases line up with TRBD1. Germline-derived CDR1 and CDR2 are MNHNY and SVGAGI (reference sequence). Trimming took 6 bases from V and 4 from J; bases not matched to a gene: 14. This CDR3 is 17 amino acids long. The CDR3 DNA reads TGTGCCAGCAGCCCGGGAGGGACAGGGGTTGGTGGCTATGGCTACACCTTC. Translated: CASSPGGTGVGGYGYTF.

The V call is TRBV24-1, the J call TRBJ2-1; TRBD2 matches at 11 bases. Losses at the gene ends were 2 bases for V and 2 bases for J; bases not matched to a gene: 7. CDR1 and CDR2 from the germline V gene are KGHDR and SFDVKD. This CDR3 contains 18 residues. This CDR3 reads CATSDYSSSGRAYNEQFF. CDR3 coding DNA: TGTGCCACCAGTGATTATTCGAGTAGCGGGAGGGCCTACAATGAGCAGTTCTTC.

The table lists this clonotype with a few counts. V is TRBV5-1 and J is TRBJ2-1; 12 bases match TRBD2. The CDR3 extends over 16 amino acids. CDR1 SGHRS and CDR2 YFSETQ come from the germline V gene. The junction had 6 bases not matched to a gene; V was cut back by 4 bases and J by 4 bases. The CDR3 loop is CASSPWTSGAYNEQFF. The CDR3 DNA is TGCGCCAGCAGCCCCTGGACTAGCGGGGCTTACAATGAGCAGTTCTTC.

V gene TRBV7-2 combines with J gene TRBJ2-1, with D possibly matching TRBD2 (5 bases). Germline CDR1 and CDR2: SGHTA and FQGNSA. V was clipped by 5 bases and J by 2 bases, with 13 bases between them. There are 15 residues in the CDR3. The CDR3 DNA is TGTGCCAGCAGCGTCGGCCTACTAGCCTACAATGAGCAGTTCTTC. Translated, it gives CASSVGLLAYNEQFF.

The rearrangement links TRBV12-3 or TRBV12-4 to TRBJ1-1, with D hard to call. V lost 3 bases, J lost 4 bases, and 9 bases lay in between. The CDR3 has 13 residues. CDR3 DNA: TGTGCCAGCAGTTTTGAAGTGGGCACTGAAGCTTTCTTT. Encoded protein: CASSFEVGTEAFF.